A selection of T cell receptor beta chains follows, all from one sample in a study of blood T cell repertoires in COVID-19. Sequencing was performed with immunoSEQ multiplex PCR; in TCRdb, only in-frame clones are kept and a portion is missing. The data show a few hundred thousand clones, with roughly 88% seen just once and roughly 6% held by the top ten. Sequencing used peripheral blood. Source of these receptors: a woman in her 30s with COVID-19, enrolled during active disease. Each CDR3 is given with its conserved first and last residue. The order of the fields is D gene, J gene, clone size, V gene, CDR3 protein, CDR3 DNA. The D gene is left open where the match is weak. A row's size may be missing; if present it is once, few, many or a size class.

. TRBJ1-1 . TRBV5-4 CASSTPWASDTEAFF TGTGCCAGCAGTACACCGTGGGCCTCTGACACTGAAGCTTTCTTT
TRBD1 TRBJ2-5 once TRBV2 CASKIDRGAETQYF TGTGCCAGCAAGATCGACAGGGGCGCAGAGACCCAGTACTTC
. TRBJ1-1 once TRBV5-1 CASSLVGGANTEAFF TGCGCCAGCAGCTTGGTCGGGGGGGCGAACACTGAAGCTTTCTTT
TRBD1 TRBJ2-7 . TRBV28 CASNGNPGGFDYEQYF TGTGCCAGCAACGGAAACCCAGGGGGCTTTGATTACGAGCAGTACTTC
TRBD1 TRBJ1-2 . TRBV29-1 CSVEAGGFYYGYTF TGCAGCGTTGAGGCAGGGGGATTTTACTATGGCTACACCTTC
TRBD1 TRBJ1-1 . TRBV7-2 CASSRTGRATEAFF TGTGCCAGCAGCCGGACAGGGAGGGCCACTGAAGCTTTCTTT
TRBD1 TRBJ2-1 . TRBV6-4 CASSDSSGGFF TGTGCCAGCAGTGACTCGTCAGGGGGGTTCTTC
. TRBJ1-1 . TRBV2 CASSSQALNTEAFF TGTGCCAGCAGTTCCCAGGCCCTGAACACTGAAGCTTTCTTT
TRBD1 TRBJ2-7 . TRBV5-1 CASSFLDRTSSYEQYF TGCGCCAGCAGCTTTCTGGACAGGACAAGCTCCTACGAGCAGTACTTC
TRBD1 TRBJ1-6 . TRBV6-5 CASRRTGGNSPLHF TGTGCCAGCAGGAGGACAGGGGGCAACTCACCCCTCCACTTT
. TRBJ2-1 . TRBV21-1 CASSKARRDYNEQFF TGTGCCAGCAGCAAAGCGCGTAGAGACTACAATGAGCAGTTCTTC
. TRBJ1-3 . TRBV5-1 CASSLESGGNTIYF TGCGCCAGCAGCTTGGAGTCAGGAGGCAACACCATATATTTT
TRBD1 TRBJ2-5 . TRBV25-1 CASSAGDRGLQTQYF TGTGCCAGCTCGGCCGGGGACAGGGGGCTTCAGACCCAGTACTTC
. TRBJ1-5 once TRBV5-6 CASSLGALGQPQHF TGTGCCAGCAGCTTGGGGGCACTGGGTCAGCCCCAGCATTTT
TRBD2 TRBJ2-2 . TRBV20-1 CSASIAGRYTGELFF TGCAGTGCTAGTATAGCGGGGCGGTACACCGGGGAGCTGTTTTTT
TRBD1 TRBJ2-7 . TRBV10-1 CASSRDRVDEQYF TGCGCCAGCAGCCGGGACAGGGTCGACGAGCAGTACTTC
. TRBJ2-7 . TRBV28 CASSFLRGRSREQYF TGTGCCAGCAGTTTCTTACGGGGTCGTTCGAGAGAGCAGTACTTC
. TRBJ1-2 . TRBV13 CASSSGTPEYGYTF TGTGCCAGCAGCTCTGGGACACCCGAATATGGCTACACCTTC
. TRBJ1-4 . TRBV6-6 CASSYTGPGELFF TGTGCCAGCAGTTACACGGGGCCGGGGGAACTGTTTTTT
. TRBJ2-2 . TRBV11-2 CASGGGRATGELFF TGTGCCAGCGGGGGGGGCCGGGCCACCGGGGAGCTGTTTTTT
TRBD1 TRBJ2-2 . TRBV15 CATSSRDRGHTGELFF TGTGCCACCAGCAGCCGGGACAGGGGGCACACCGGGGAGCTGTTTTTT
. TRBJ2-5 . TRBV19 CASSIRALQETQYF TGTGCCAGTAGTATCAGGGCCCTCCAAGAGACCCAGTACTTC
TRBD2 TRBJ2-1 . TRBV11-2 CASSSRGNYNEQFF TGTGCCAGCAGCTCGCGGGGGAACTACAATGAGCAGTTCTTC
. TRBJ1-5 . TRBV4-1 CASSQDYTEGQPQHF TGCGCCAGCAGCCAAGATTACACAGAGGGACAGCCCCAGCATTTT
TRBD1 TRBJ2-2 . TRBV28 CASSTGTGATGELFF TGTGCCAGCAGCACCGGGACAGGGGCCACCGGGGAGCTGTTTTTT
TRBD1 TRBJ1-2 . TRBV5-1 CASSATRQGEGYGYTF TGCGCCAGCAGCGCAACGAGACAGGGGGAGGGCTATGGCTACACCTTC
. TRBJ2-3 once TRBV11-2 CASSPGPDTQYF TGTGCCAGCAGCCCAGGCCCAGATACGCAGTATTTT
TRBD1 TRBJ1-4 . TRBV6-4 CASSRGGQGNEKLFF TGTGCCAGCAGCCGCGGGGGACAGGGGAATGAAAAACTGTTTTTT
. TRBJ2-1 . TRBV19 CASSLYFAGPVGNEQFF TGTGCCAGTAGCCTATATTTCGCGGGACCTGTTGGGAATGAGCAGTTCTTC
TRBD2 TRBJ2-3 . TRBV6-2/TRBV6-3 CASSLGLVEPDTQYF TGTGCCAGCAGTCTCGGACTAGTGGAACCAGATACGCAGTATTTT
. TRBJ1-1 . TRBV19 CASSIDWQGRAFF TGTGCCAGTAGTATAGATTGGCAGGGAAGGGCTTTCTTT
TRBD2 TRBJ2-1 . TRBV27 CASTSSLAGEGRRDEQFF TGTGCCAGCACGTCCTCACTAGCGGGAGAAGGGAGGAGGGATGAGCAGTTCTTC
. TRBJ1-5 . TRBV27 CASSLLSPGNQPQHF TGTGCCAGCAGTTTATTGAGCCCGGGGAATCAGCCCCAGCATTTT
TRBD1 TRBJ1-4 . TRBV3-1/TRBV3-2 CASSQMTGGDEKLFF TGTGCCAGCAGCCAGATGACAGGGGGCGATGAAAAACTGTTTTTT
. TRBJ1-1 . TRBV7-9 CASGNRVTEAFF TGTGCCAGCGGGAACAGGGTCACTGAAGCTTTCTTT
. TRBJ2-1 once TRBV7-9 CASSLSPRGSQFF TGTGCCAGCAGCTTATCCCCCCGGGGATCGCAGTTCTTC
TRBD1 TRBJ1-1 . TRBV5-8 CASSLGGGTGGHTEAFF TGTGCCAGCAGCTTGGGCGGGGGGACAGGGGGCCACACTGAAGCTTTCTTT
TRBD2 TRBJ2-1 . TRBV5-3 CARSFRGTSGGYEQFF TGTGCCAGAAGCTTCCGCGGGACTAGCGGGGGGTACGAGCAGTTCTTC
. TRBJ2-1 . TRBV6-6 CASSYDPRGYNEQFF TGTGCCAGCAGTTACGACCCCCGGGGCTACAATGAGCAGTTCTTC
TRBD2 TRBJ2-7 . TRBV18 CASSLRGGRGTRSYEQYF TGTGCCAGCTCACTGAGGGGAGGGAGAGGGACCCGCTCCTACGAGCAGTACTTC
TRBD1 TRBJ2-2 . TRBV18 CASSPGTVPTGELFF TGTGCCAGCTCACCAGGGACAGTACCTACCGGGGAGCTGTTTTTT
. TRBJ2-2 . TRBV7-6 CASSFRIQENTGELFF TGTGCCAGCAGCTTTCGGATACAGGAGAACACCGGGGAGCTGTTTTTT
TRBD1 TRBJ1-2 . TRBV18 CASSPTTGKDYGYTF TGTGCCAGCTCACCTACGACAGGGAAGGACTATGGCTACACCTTC
. TRBJ1-1 . TRBV3-1/TRBV3-2 CASSQSFRAMNTEAFF TGTGCCAGCAGCCAATCGTTCAGGGCCATGAACACTGAAGCTTTCTTT
TRBD1 TRBJ1-3 . TRBV9 CASSGTGRNTIYF TGTGCCAGCAGCGGGACAGGGAGAAACACCATATATTTT
TRBD2 TRBJ2-5 . TRBV19 CASSRGTSVQETQYF TGTGCCAGTAGTAGGGGGACTAGCGTACAAGAGACCCAGTACTTC
. TRBJ2-3 . TRBV4-3 CASSQGGERTDTQYF TGCGCCAGCAGCCAAGGGGGGGAACGCACAGATACGCAGTATTTT
. TRBJ2-1 . TRBV27 CASSPPPYNEQFF TGTGCCAGCAGCCCCCCCCCGTACAATGAGCAGTTCTTC
. TRBJ1-1 . TRBV11-3 CASSLAENTEAFF TGTGCCAGCAGCTTAGCAGAGAACACTGAAGCTTTCTTT
. TRBJ2-5 . TRBV11-3 CASSLGTEETQYF TGTGCCAGCAGCTTAGGGACAGAAGAGACCCAGTACTTC
. TRBJ1-6 . TRBV11-2 CASSLEAQGSPLHF TGTGCCAGCAGCTTAGAGGCCCAGGGGTCACCCCTCCACTTT
TRBD1 TRBJ2-3 once TRBV9 CASSVPPEAPVMGQALDTQYF TGTGCCAGCAGCGTACCTCCAGAGGCCCCCGTTATGGGACAGGCTTTGGATACGCAGTATTTT